The 2 T cell receptor beta chains below come from one sample, sequenced in a study of CD8+ T cells in alopecia areata. Reverse transcribed after extraction, RNA yielded cDNA as the sequencing template. Clones were read by immunoSEQ multiplex PCR, and TCRdb kept only the in-frame ones, dropping some. The sample has under 150,000 clones, approximately 85% seen once. The sample's treatment: oral pan-JAK inhibitor, 5-10 mg twice daily. This specimen was CD8+ T cells sorted from blood, taken at week 4, from a patient treated with tofacitinib. Receptors originate from a human donor with alopecia areata.

V is TRBV10-3 and J is TRBJ1-5, with a tentative D call TRBD1 (5 bases). The germline gives CDR1 ENHRY, CDR2 SYGVKD. CDR3 length equals 14 residues. The V end was cut by 2 bases, the J end by 3 bases, with 8 bases between. The CDR3 region is CAISEDRFNQPQHF. CDR3 sequence (DNA): TGTGCCATCAGTGAGGACAGATTCAATCAGCCCCAGCATTTT.

The chain recombines TRBV13 with TRBJ2-7, with 8 bases identical to TRBD1. V lost 2 bases to trimming and J lost 2 bases; unmatched junction nucleotides: 5. The CDR3 contains 15 residues. In germline, CDR1 is PRHDT, CDR2 FYEKMQ (reference sequence). The CDR3 loop is CASSLMGTGPYEQYF. The CDR3 nucleotides are TGTGCCAGCAGCTTAATGGGGACAGGTCCCTACGAGCAGTACTTC.